One T cell receptor beta chain is described in this entry. Measured with immunoSEQ multiplex PCR; TCRdb has only the in-frame clones, and not every one. The table has about 470,000 clones, about 85% seen once. This record belongs to a study of shared clonotypes between healthy human individuals. The CDR3 has 17 residues. Trimming took 5 bases from V and 3 from J; bases not matched to a gene: 9. Germline loops: CDR1 SGHTA, CDR2 FQGTGA. This sequence originates from a woman between 40 and 50 years old in good health. Some clones in this sample may be carry-over from other donors' samples. Sequencing used PBMCs. The genes are TRBV7-3 and TRBJ2-2, with 10 bases fitting TRBD2. CDR3 sequence: CASSQTRTSGYTGELFF. The DNA for the CDR3 is TGTGCCAGCAGCCAAACAAGGACTAGCGGTTACACCGGGGAGCTGTTTTTT.